A single T cell receptor beta chain is shown here with its context. This clone showed up just a few times. Its antigen is unknown. No per-base quality is available; no much larger clone lies one base away. These data originate in a study of beta chain features in type 1 diabetes listed by TCRdb under 2018. For context, the study as a whole: Patients and healthy donors did not differ in mean age, gender distribution, total cell number or subset yield. Across all samples, some 100,000,000 sorted cells were examined, and cell number per subset correlated strongly with RNA yield. Whereas all 28 donors provided naive and central memory subsets, regulatory and stem cell-like memory subsets were isolated from just 8 patients and about 8 healthy donors. The study compared TCRB repertoires of sorted circulating CD4+ T cell subsets between recently diagnosed type 1 diabetes patients and matched healthy donors. Summary of the overall study and its limitations: PCR might favor shorter templates, but patient and control samples were amplified and corrected together, so any skew would affect both groups equally. At VDJ recombination sites, type 1 diabetes patients had fewer insertions and more deleted nucleotides, which implies abnormalities in thymic rearrangement. A moderate but significant shortening of TCRB CDR3 length was observed in type 1 diabetes patients in all four CD4+ subsets. Because small numbers of individuals were included in the HLA sub-analyses, any influence of HLA type on TCRB rearrangement was left unresolved. Naive, central memory and regulatory TCRB repertoires appeared more similar among patients than among healthy donors. Because cDNA was sequenced instead of genomic DNA, activated cells with high expression could be over-represented, although the groups did not differ in activation or CD3 levels.

From each donor, a single peripheral blood sample of 95 to 150 mL on average was drawn into heparinised tubes. A BD FACSAria II and a panel including CD45RO, CCR7, CD25, CD127, CD95 and CD27 were used to sort naive, central memory, regulatory and stem cell-like memory CD4+ T cells. Purity was above 95% for every sorted population. PBMCs were isolated immediately by Lymphoprep density gradient centrifugation and stained directly without culture. Samples were stained and sorted in pairs, with one healthy donor and one patient per experiment, so that batch effects were minimized. Inclusive of the bounding cysteine and phenylalanine, the CDR3 is 14 residues long. Only CDR3 DNA is held: 42 bases, read in frame from base 1. V drops 4 bases and J drops 5 bases, leaving 16 bases in between. CDR1 and CDR2, looked up from the germline V gene (reference sequence), are SGHNT and YYREEE. The entire amount of isolated RNA was reverse transcribed using the High Capacity cDNA Reverse Transcription Kit, so the sequenced TCRB transcripts were expressed ones. Naive, central memory and regulatory T cell samples underwent deep immunoSEQ sequencing, averaging approximately 3.3 million total reads per sample. After sorted cells were lysed in RLT buffer, RNA was extracted with DNase-treated RNeasy Micro or Mini kits, with the choice depending on cell number. To prevent cross-contamination, every cell subset was processed on its own, while patient and healthy donor samples were processed together. The immunoSEQ multiplex PCR was used to amplify TCRB sequences from cDNA, generating 87-bp fragments that spanned the CDR3 region. The amplicons were sequenced using the Illumina HiSeq platform. On the study's bioinformatics: PCR bias was computationally corrected using synthetic template baselines, reads within Hamming distance 2 were collapsed, and singletons that could not be merged were discarded. Reads were aligned to IMGT to assign V, D and J genes, CDR3 length, and insertions or deletions at six rearrangement sites. Within each subset, clonotype counts were normalized to sorted cell number, after which true diversity and Gini coefficients were computed with the tcR R package. The overlap coefficient, calculated on TCRB nucleotide sequences, was used to measure repertoire sharing. As a proxy for the pre-selection repertoire, out-of-frame TCRB sequences from naive cells were analyzed. TCRdb took this table from immuneACCESS and kept in-frame rearrangements with V and J called. Such tables lack part of the clones; where checked against another copy, unresolved V genes explain under half of the gap, and the rest is unexplained. The DNA was the basis for D and trimming; V, J and clone size are from that table. For this sample the table gives around 710,000 clones, of which around an eighth were detected only once. The ten largest clones represent around 0.12% of the sample.

Sequences were obtained from naive CD4+ T cells from blood. Per the publication, the cell subset or site label means: true naive CD4+ T cells. The sequence links TRBV5-4 to TRBJ2-7, and TRBD1 may be the D gene, going by 6 matching bases. The TCR comes from a man aged 30-40 years with type 1 diabetes. The DNA sequence is as follows: TGTGCCAGCAGCCCGGGACACAAGGTCCACGAGCAGTACTTC. It encodes CASSPGHKVHEQYF.